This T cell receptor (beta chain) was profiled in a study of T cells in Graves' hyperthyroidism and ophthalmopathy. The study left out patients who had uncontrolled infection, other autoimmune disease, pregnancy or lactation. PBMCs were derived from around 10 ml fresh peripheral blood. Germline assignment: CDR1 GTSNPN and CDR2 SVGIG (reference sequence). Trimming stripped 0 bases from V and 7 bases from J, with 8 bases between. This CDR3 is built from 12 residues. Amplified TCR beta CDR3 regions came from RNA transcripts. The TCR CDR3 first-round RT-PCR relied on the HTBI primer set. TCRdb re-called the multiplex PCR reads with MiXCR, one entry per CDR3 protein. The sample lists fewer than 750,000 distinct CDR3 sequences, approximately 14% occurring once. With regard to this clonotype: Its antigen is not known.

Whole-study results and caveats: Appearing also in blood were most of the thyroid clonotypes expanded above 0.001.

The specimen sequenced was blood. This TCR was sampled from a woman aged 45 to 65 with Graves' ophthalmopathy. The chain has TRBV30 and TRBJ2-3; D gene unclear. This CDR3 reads CAWSVGRNTQYF. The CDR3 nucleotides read TGTGCCTGGAGTGTAGGCAGAAATACGCAGTATTTT. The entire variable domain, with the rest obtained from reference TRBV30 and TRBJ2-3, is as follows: SQTIHQWPATLVQPVGSPLSLECTVEGTSNPNLYWYRQAAGRGLQLLFYSVGIGQISSEVPQNLSASRPQDRQFILSSKKLLLSDSGFYLCAWSVGRNTQYFGPGTRLTVL.